This is a list of T cell receptor beta chains from one sample in a study of vaccination and CD4 T cells after COVID-19. These receptors have no known antigen. Via MiXCR, TCRdb re-called the PCR reads, giving one row per CDR3 protein. Of 4,500 or so distinct CDR3 sequences listed, 45% to 50% were seen once; the top ten hold roughly two fifths. Sequenced sample: CD4+ T cells from blood, cultured in vitro. Receptors were obtained from a human donor who had recovered from COVID-19. CDR3s leave out the opening cysteine and the closing phenylalanine or tryptophan. Each record gives: J gene, V gene, clone size, CDR3 protein. Where a row states a size, it is once, few, many or the class of an expanded clone; other rows omit it.

J: TRBJ2-1
V: TRBV19
size: NA
CDR3: ASIGWMGAHNEQF

J: TRBJ2-1
V: TRBV30
size: NA
CDR3: AWRTQRLAGVSEQF

J: TRBJ2-3
V: TRBV19
size: NA
CDR3: ASSSHDRVPQSTDTQY

J: TRBJ2-3
V: TRBV5-1
size: NA
CDR3: ASSLRGDTDTQY

J: TRBJ2-6
V: TRBV5-6
size: NA
CDR3: ASSTLQGAANVLT

J: TRBJ2-1
V: TRBV2
size: NA
CDR3: ASMIRVEQF

J: TRBJ1-1
V: TRBV18
size: NA
CDR3: ASLSTKGTEAF

J: TRBJ1-4
V: TRBV6-1
size: NA
CDR3: ASSPFPPESGEKLF

J: TRBJ2-5
V: TRBV2
size: NA
CDR3: ASRTIGQGAGETQY

J: TRBJ1-5
V: TRBV30
size: once
CDR3: AWSALKQGAGQPQH

J: TRBJ2-7
V: TRBV20-1
size: NA
CDR3: SAADRVASYEQY

J: TRBJ1-2
V: TRBV6-1
size: once
CDR3: ASSETGQGGDGYT

J: TRBJ1-5
V: TRBV6-1
size: NA
CDR3: ATTPGGLSNQPQH

J: TRBJ2-2
V: TRBV25-1
size: NA
CDR3: ASSDSGRTNTGELF

J: TRBJ2-3
V: TRBV27
size: few
CDR3: ASSLERGADTQY

J: TRBJ2-1
V: TRBV27
size: NA
CDR3: ASSLSMVRWDRGHNEQF

J: TRBJ2-3
V: TRBV7-7
size: NA
CDR3: ASSRSPTDTQY

J: TRBJ2-3
V: TRBV6-4
size: few
CDR3: ASSVAGGATDTQY

J: TRBJ2-3
V: TRBV4-2
size: NA
CDR3: ASSRGATQY

J: TRBJ2-7
V: TRBV6-1
size: NA
CDR3: ASNRGSYEQY

J: TRBJ2-2
V: TRBV6-1
size: NA
CDR3: ASKGGTNTGELF

J: TRBJ1-3
V: TRBV20-1
size: NA
CDR3: SARVSSSGNTIY

J: TRBJ2-1
V: TRBV7-9
size: NA
CDR3: ASSNPPSSYNEQF

J: TRBJ2-7
V: TRBV4-2
size: NA
CDR3: ASSHRDSERGANYEQY